This T cell receptor (beta chain) was retrieved from a study of blood T cell repertoires in COVID-19. Study background: Both acute and convalescent COVID-19 samples were obtained from the United States, Italy and Spain. Sources were T cells, B-cell-depleted T cells, or PBMCs; the material itself was cDNA or gDNA.

Original data processing: Using reference gene primer amplification, nucleated cell counts were estimated. Sequencing used immunoSEQ multiplex PCR; TCRdb keeps in-frame clones, though not all of them. D and trimming come from the DNA, and the V and J calls and clone size come from that table. In the table there are tens of thousands of clones, around 80% of which are singletons. Germline CDR1 reads MGHRA; CDR2 reads YSYEKL. This CDR3 has 18 residues. The V segment lost 1 base and the J segment 4 bases; nucleotides outside the gene matches: 12. The specimen sequenced was peripheral blood. The receptor's source is a human donor in a cohort sampled during active COVID-19. This chain uses TRBV4-1 with TRBJ2-3; 9 nucleotides match TRBD1. The CDR3 loop is CASSQVLSGTGSADTQYF. Written as DNA, the CDR3 is TGCGCCAGCAGCCAAGTTCTATCCGGGACAGGGAGTGCAGATACGCAGTATTTT.